These 15 T cell receptor beta chains were all obtained from the same sample, sequenced in a study of blood T cell repertoires in COVID-19. Repertoires were generated with immunoSEQ multiplex PCR, while TCRdb's copy carries only in-frame clones and drops some. Seen here are roughly 90,000 clones, around four fifths observed once, and the top ten hold approximately 31%. Material: peripheral blood. The receptors originated from an elderly woman with active or convalescent COVID-19.

This clone was detected only once. The rearrangement links TRBV3-1 (or the pseudogene TRBV3-2) to TRBJ2-3; TRBD1 is a possible D gene (5 bases). This CDR3 has 18 residues. CDR1 and CDR2 (germline): LGHDT, YNNKEL (reference sequence). Trimming left V 4 bases short and J 2 bases short, with 22 bases between. This chain's CDR3 is CASSPTLLPGPFTDTQYF. The CDR3 nucleotides read TGTGCCAGCAGCCCCACCCTCCTGCCAGGGCCATTCACAGATACGCAGTATTTT.

The CDR3 reads CAIGSTTDTQYF. CDR3 nucleotide sequence: TGTGCCATAGGTAGCACCACAGATACGCAGTATTTT. This chain connects TRBV10-3 to TRBJ2-3; D unresolved. CDR1 is ENHRY and CDR2 is SYGVKD in the germline V gene. V was cut by 9 bases and J by 2 bases, with 9 bases left in between. The CDR3 runs 12 residues.

This clone was recorded once. This chain connects TRBV9 to TRBJ1-1; the match to TRBD1 covers 7 bases. Germline CDR1 and CDR2: SGDLS and YYNGEE. The CDR3 consists of 14 residues. J lost 4 bases, V lost 2 bases, and 5 bases had no gene match. CDR3 protein: CASSVGGGITEAFF. As DNA, the CDR3 is TGTGCCAGCAGCGTCGGAGGGGGCATCACTGAAGCTTTCTTT.

This clone occurred once. J is TRBJ2-1 and V is TRBV7-2, with 11 positions matching TRBD2. This CDR3 contains 14 residues. CDR1 SGHTA and CDR2 FQGNSA come from the germline V gene. V lost 5 bases and J lost 8; bases outside the gene matches: 5. This CDR3 is CASSNSGGGDEQFF. DNA for the CDR3: TGTGCCAGCAGCAATAGCGGGGGGGGAGATGAGCAGTTCTTC. Full variable domain (missing parts from reference TRBV7-2 and TRBJ2-1): GAGVSQSPSNKVTEKGKDVELRCDPISGHTALYWYRQSLGQGLEFLIYFQGNSAPDKSGLPSDRFSAERTGGSVSTLTIQRTQQEDSAVYLCASSNSGGGDEQFFGPGTRLTVL.

The chain links TRBV10-3 to TRBJ2-7; 9 bases line up with TRBD1. Per germline, CDR1 ENHRY and CDR2 SYGVKD. Losses at the gene ends were 11 bases for V and 4 bases for J; bases not matched to a gene: 9. The CDR3 totals 13 residues. The CDR3 DNA reads as TGTGCCGCACGAGGGGACAGGGATTACGAGCAGTACTTC. It is translated as CAARGDRDYEQYF.

V usage is TRBV9 and J usage is TRBJ2-1; TRBD2 is a possible D gene (7 bases). CDR1 and CDR2 from the germline V gene are SGDLS and YYNGEE. This CDR3 region has 18 residues. V lost 4 bases, J lost 0 bases, and 20 bases lay in between. The CDR3 bases are TGTGCCAGCAGCTCTCCTATAGGGGGGGGGAGCTCCTACAATGAGCAGTTCTTC. The encoded protein is CASSSPIGGGSSYNEQFF.

This CDR3 is CASSLSRDGYTF. For the CDR3, the DNA is TGTGCCAGCAGTTTATCGCGGGATGGCTACACCTTC. The chain carries TRBV28 and TRBJ1-2, with unresolved D. The CDR3 runs 12 residues. CDR1 and CDR2 (germline): MDHEN, SYDVKM. V gave up 1 base and J gave up 6 bases, with 6 bases separating them.

This rearrangement joins TRBV28 to TRBJ1-6, with D hard to call. The CDR3 covers 14 residues. Between the trimmed V and J ends, which lost 6 bases and 6 bases, there was a span of 12 bases. The germline V gene has CDR1 MDHEN and CDR2 SYDVKM. The CDR3, as DNA: TGTGCCAGCAGACCTTGGGCGGGTAATTCACCCCTCCACTTT. It encodes CASRPWAGNSPLHF.

The rearrangement uses TRBV6-2 or TRBV6-3 and TRBJ1-5; D unresolved. Deletions cut 0 bases from V and 3 bases from J, with 12 bases between. The CDR3 has 16 residues. Germline V gene sequence: CDR1 MNHEY, CDR2 SVGEGT. The CDR3 bases are TGTGCCAGCAGTTACTCGAGTATACAGAACAATCAGCCCCAGCATTTT. Translation: CASSYSSIQNNQPQHF.

The J gene is TRBJ1-6, the V gene TRBV3-1 (or the pseudogene TRBV3-2); D might be TRBD1 (6 bases). Germline CDR1 is LGHDT and CDR2 is YNNKEL (reference sequence). The CDR3 totals 15 residues. The germline V and J ends were trimmed by 1 base and 6 bases, with 10 bases remaining between them. The CDR3 protein is CASSQGQAGNSPLHF. Written as DNA, the CDR3 is TGTGCCAGCAGCCAAGGACAGGCCGGTAATTCACCCCTCCACTTT.

Only one count was recorded for this clone. The chain links TRBV10-3 to TRBJ1-2; the match to TRBD1 covers 8 bases. Germline V gene sequence: CDR1 ENHRY, CDR2 SYGVKD. The CDR3 totals 14 residues. V lost 0 bases to trimming and J lost 8 bases; unmatched junction nucleotides: 5. The CDR3 DNA follows: TGTGCCATCAGTGAGTCTAGGCCAGGGGGCGGCTACACCTTC. As protein: CAISESRPGGGYTF.

The J gene is TRBJ2-1, the V gene TRBV3-1 (or the pseudogene TRBV3-2); possible D gene TRBD1, 6 bases. Germline values: CDR1 LGHDT, CDR2 YNNKEL (reference sequence). V was trimmed by 1 base and J by 12 bases, leaving 16 bases between them. CDR3 length: 14 residues. The CDR3 bases are TGTGCCAGCAGCCAAGTTTTGGGCCGAGGGGGGCAGTTCTTC. Its translation: CASSQVLGRGGQFF.

The chain couples TRBV21-1 to TRBJ1-3; the table calls TRBD1, which could not be checked here. TRBV21-1 is listed as a pseudogene. The CDR3 is made up of 21 amino acids. CDR3 nucleotides: TGTGCCAGCAGCAAAGCGCTTGACAGGGTGGATAGAACAGCCTCTGGAAACACCATATATTTT. Translating it yields CASSKALDRVDRTASGNTIYF.

The rearrangement links TRBV28 to TRBJ2-7; TRBD1 agrees at 7 bases. This CDR3 spans 15 amino acids. V was clipped by 5 bases and J by 3 bases; unmatched bases: 10. Per germline, CDR1 MDHEN and CDR2 SYDVKM. The CDR3 loop reads CASSPTGVFLYEQYF. The CDR3 DNA reads TGTGCCAGCAGTCCCACAGGGGTTTTTCTCTACGAGCAGTACTTC.

V is TRBV28 and J is TRBJ2-5; TRBD2 aligns across 10 bases. V lost 7 bases, J lost 5 bases, and 19 bases stayed unmatched. Looked up from germline, CDR1 is MDHEN and CDR2 is SYDVKM. This CDR3 spans 18 amino acids. Here the CDR3 reads CASTYVSGRAGFQETQYF. CDR3 DNA sequence: TGTGCCAGCACGTACGTAAGCGGGAGGGCCGGTTTTCAGGAGACCCAGTACTTC.